The 22 T cell receptor beta chains below come from one sample, sequenced in a study of cytomegalovirus exposure and HLA in healthy donors. The repertoire was sequenced with immunoSEQ multiplex PCR; TCRdb's copy has only in-frame clones and lacks some. The data hold about 270,000 clones, with 80% to 90% observed a single time. Sequencing used PBMCs. Source of these receptors: a woman aged 18-29 years in good health and CMV-seronegative.

This clone has a handful of counts. This sequence joins TRBV4-1 and TRBJ2-7; the match to TRBD1 covers 8 bases. Germline CDR1 and CDR2: MGHRA and YSYEKL. The CDR3 runs 16 residues. Trimming at V came to 0 bases and at J to 3 bases, leaving 7 bases not matched to a gene. The CDR3 region has the DNA TGCGCCAGCAGCCAAGAACAGAGACAGGGGTACTACGAGCAGTACTTC. It encodes CASSQEQRQGYYEQYF.

This clone was observed a few times. CDR3 residues: CASSLASNDYGYTF. CDR3 sequence (DNA): TGTGCCAGCAGCTTAGCTTCCAATGACTATGGCTACACCTTC. The V and J genes are TRBV7-6 and TRBJ1-2; D call uncertain. Germline V gene data show CDR1 as SGHVS and CDR2 as FNYEAQ. The CDR3 has 14 amino acids. V lost 0 bases and J 3 bases, leaving 8 bases between the germline ends.

CDR3 nucleotide sequence: TGTGCCAGCAGTTACAAGGGGTCGGGGGAGCTGTTTTTT. Amino acid sequence: CASSYKGSGELFF. This chain joins TRBV6-5 and TRBJ2-2; D is possibly TRBD1 (5 bases). Trimming shortened V by 2 bases and J by 8 bases, and 9 bases separated the two germline ends. The CDR3 covers 13 residues. CDR1 is MNHEY, CDR2 SVGAGI, per germline.

This clone has only a few counts. This rearrangement joins TRBV21-1 to TRBJ1-2; TRBD1 is the table's D call, not checked against the DNA. TRBV21-1 is a documented pseudogene. The CDR3 extends over 15 amino acids. The CDR3 here is CASSKARGRVYGYTF. CDR3 nucleotide sequence: TGTGCCAGCAGCAAAGCGAGGGGGCGGGTTTATGGCTACACCTTC.

The V and J genes are TRBV14 and TRBJ2-1; 7 bases map to TRBD2. The CDR3 spans 15 residues. V was pared by 2 bases and J by 6 bases, with 7 bases of the junction left unmatched. Germline V gives CDR1 SGHDN, CDR2 FVKESK. The CDR3 loop is CASSQLKTSSNEQFF. CDR3 coding DNA: TGTGCCAGCAGCCAACTTAAGACTAGCAGCAATGAGCAGTTCTTC.

The chain employs TRBV18 and TRBJ2-2, with 7 bases fitting TRBD1. The length of the CDR3 is 16 residues. Per the germline V gene, CDR1 is KGHSH and CDR2 is LQKENI. After removal of 0 bases from V and 5 bases from J, the junction contained 6 bases not matched to a gene. CDR3 loop: CASSPPGIRGTGELFF. As DNA, the CDR3 is TGTGCCAGCTCACCACCGGGAATCAGGGGGACCGGGGAGCTGTTTTTT.

The rearrangement joins TRBV7-9 to TRBJ1-1; a possible D gene is TRBD1 (5 bases). Per the germline V gene, CDR1 is SEHNR and CDR2 is FQNEAQ (reference sequence). The ends were cut back, 7 bases at V and 3 bases at J, with 21 bases in the middle. The CDR3 has 16 residues. In nucleotides, the CDR3 is TGTGCCAGCAATATCGGGACTCTACTGGAGGACACTGAAGCTTTCTTT. It encodes CASNIGTLLEDTEAFF.

This chain uses TRBV6-5 with TRBJ1-2; D ambiguous. Deletions cut 6 bases from V and 8 bases from J, with 16 bases between. Germline V CDR1 and CDR2: MNHEY, SVGAGI. There are 13 residues in the CDR3. This CDR3 is CASSRGASTGYTF. DNA for the CDR3: TGTGCCAGCAGCCGAGGAGCCTCTACCGGCTACACCTTC.

This clone was found once. The chain recombines TRBV29-1 with TRBJ2-7; perhaps TRBD2 as D (5 bases). The CDR3 spans 14 residues. Deletions cut 6 bases from V and 2 bases from J, with 17 bases between. From germline, CDR1 is SQVTM and CDR2 ANQGSEA. The CDR3 region is CSVGSAGGPYEQYF. The CDR3 coding sequence is TGCAGCGTGGGGTCCGCGGGTGGACCCTACGAGCAGTACTTC.

In its sample, this clone was seen once. V gene TRBV6-5 combines with J gene TRBJ2-7; the match to TRBD1 covers 8 bases. In germline, CDR1 is MNHEY, CDR2 SVGAGI. This CDR3 is built from 14 residues. The J segment lost 3 bases and the V segment lost 1 base, leaving 2 bases of the junction unmatched. The CDR3 nucleotides read TGTGCCAGCAGTTACTGGACAGGGAACTACGAGCAGTACTTC. This codes for CASSYWTGNYEQYF.

This chain's CDR3 is CASCPSGGDEKLFF. The CDR3, as DNA: TGTGCCAGCTGCCCATCGGGAGGGGATGAAAAACTGTTTTTT. The J gene is TRBJ1-4, the V gene TRBV13, with D possibly matching TRBD1 (5 bases). Germline lookup yields CDR1 PRHDT and CDR2 FYEKMQ (reference sequence). This CDR3 is 14 amino acids long. Trimming cost V 8 bases and J 6 bases, with 16 bases left between them.

The chain is built from TRBV6-5 and TRBJ2-7; 10 bases are shared with TRBD1. V lost 3 bases to trimming and J lost 4 bases; unmatched junction nucleotides: 6. Germline V lookup: CDR1 MNHEY, CDR2 SVGAGI. The CDR3 has 15 residues. The CDR3 region is CASSYGTGVPYEQYF. CDR3 sequence (DNA): TGTGCCAGCAGTTATGGGACAGGGGTCCCTTACGAGCAGTACTTC.

J is TRBJ1-5 and V is TRBV5-1, with 7 bases identical to TRBD1. V was pared by 4 bases and J by 0 bases, with 10 bases of the junction left unmatched. The CDR3 loop spans 17 amino acids. CDR1 SGHRS and CDR2 YFSETQ come from the germline V gene. The DNA for the CDR3 is TGCGCCAGCAGCCCGGGGGACAGACCTAATAGCAATCAGCCCCAGCATTTT. Its protein product is CASSPGDRPNSNQPQHF.

This rearrangement joins TRBV7-8 to TRBJ2-5, with a weak D call TRBD1 (5 bases). This CDR3 is built from 14 residues. Germline values: CDR1 SGHVS, CDR2 FQNEAQ. V was pared by 5 bases and J by 2 bases, with 12 bases between. CDR3: CASSPRTFQETQYF. The CDR3 nucleotides are TGTGCCAGCAGCCCACGGACATTTCAAGAGACCCAGTACTTC.

This sequence joins TRBV10-3 and TRBJ2-6; 8 nucleotides agree with TRBD1. With V trimmed by 0 bases and J by 6 bases, 4 bases remained unmatched. Germline V lookup: CDR1 ENHRY, CDR2 SYGVKD. This CDR3 is built from 16 residues. CDR3 nucleotides: TGTGCCATCAGTGAGTCGGGCAGGGGGCTGGCCAACGTCCTGACTTTC. This sequence encodes CAISESGRGLANVLTF.

The genes are TRBV7-3 and TRBJ1-6, with 10 bases identical to TRBD1. V was pared by 2 bases and J by 10 bases, with 5 bases of the junction left unmatched. This CDR3 has 15 residues. CDR1 and CDR2 from the germline V gene are SGHTA and FQGTGA. In DNA, the CDR3 is TGTGCCAGCAGCTTATTGGGACAGGGGACATCACCCCTCCACTTT. The encoded protein is CASSLLGQGTSPLHF.

This chain links TRBV27 with TRBJ2-2; 9 positions agree with TRBD2. From germline, CDR1 is MNHEY and CDR2 SMNVEV (reference sequence). J gave up 5 bases and V 4 bases, and 11 bases lay outside the gene matches. The CDR3 has 17 residues. Here the CDR3 DNA reads TGTGCCAGCAGTTCGACGTTTACTAGCGGGCGAACCGGGGAGCTGTTTTTT. It yields the protein CASSSTFTSGRTGELFF.

This clone showed up just a few times. The rearrangement links TRBV19 to TRBJ2-4, with 7 bases fitting TRBD2. The CDR3 consists of 13 residues. The V and J ends lost 8 bases and 1 base, in that order; junction bases with no gene match: 2. Germline CDR1 is LNHDA and CDR2 is SQIVND (reference sequence). The CDR3: CASGGVAKNIQYF. The CDR3 bases are TGTGCCAGTGGGGGGGTGGCCAAAAACATTCAGTACTTC.

The chain links TRBV5-1 to TRBJ1-5; TRBD1 matches 9 bases. With V trimmed by 3 bases and J by 7 bases, 5 bases remained unmatched. This CDR3 is built from 14 residues. Germline V gene lookup returns CDR1 SGHRS and CDR2 YFSETQ. The CDR3 loop is CASSWGQGNQPQHF. The CDR3 bases are TGCGCCAGCAGCTGGGGACAGGGTAACCAGCCCCAGCATTTT.

The chain combines TRBV5-1 with TRBJ2-5; 10 positions match TRBD2. Germline V lookup: CDR1 SGHRS, CDR2 YFSETQ. The CDR3 extends over 13 amino acids. V was clipped by 7 bases and J by 11 bases; unmatched bases: 11. The CDR3 reads CASGWLAGVGQYF. The CDR3 coding sequence is TGCGCCAGCGGGTGGCTAGCGGGGGTCGGGCAGTACTTC.

The chain employs TRBV7-3 and TRBJ1-1; D is possibly TRBD1 (6 bases). The CDR3 runs to 14 residues. V was trimmed by 5 bases and J by 1 base, leaving 11 bases between them. Germline V CDR1 and CDR2: SGHTA, FQGTGA. In DNA, the CDR3 is TGTGCCAGCAGCCCCGGGACACCGAACACTGAAGCTTTCTTT. It is translated as CASSPGTPNTEAFF.

The J gene is TRBJ2-1, the V gene TRBV11-1; D not resolved. V lost 1 base and J lost 4, with 8 bases in between. The germline CDR1 and CDR2 sequences are SGHAT and FQDESV (reference sequence). CDR3 length: 14 residues. The CDR3 bases are TGTGCCAGCAGCTTAGAAGCGTTGTACAATGAGCAGTTCTTC. This codes for CASSLEALYNEQFF.